The clone carrying this T cell receptor (beta chain) was detected only once. Its antigen is undetermined. CDR1 is SEHNR, CDR2 FQNEAQ, per germline (reference sequence). There are 15 residues in the CDR3. Trimming cost V 5 bases and J 3 bases, with 13 bases left between them. Profiling relied on immunoSEQ multiplex PCR, and the TCRdb table lists in-frame clones only, not all of them. Among more than 2 million clones, about 95% were seen once, and the ten largest hold about 1.1%. Naivety among CD8 cells was defined by CD45RO negativity and positive CCR7 selection, thereby excluding terminally differentiated effector memory CD45RA+ cells. This entry comes from a study of shared clonotypes between healthy human individuals. General observations from the study: Exclusively blood specimens were collected; tissue repertoires likely differ. Depth was large, yet rarefaction showed that sorted-subset sequencing was incomplete. Clonotypes shared by all four donors outscored non-shared clonotypes in generation probability.

This receptor was identified in a man aged 18 to 30 in good health. Sequences were obtained from naive CD8+ T cells sorted from blood. The J gene is TRBJ1-4, the V gene TRBV7-9, with D possibly matching TRBD1 (6 bases). The CDR3 bases are TGTGCCAGCAGCCCTGTGGGGGGGCCTAATGAAAAACTGTTTTTT. Encoded protein: CASSPVGGPNEKLFF.